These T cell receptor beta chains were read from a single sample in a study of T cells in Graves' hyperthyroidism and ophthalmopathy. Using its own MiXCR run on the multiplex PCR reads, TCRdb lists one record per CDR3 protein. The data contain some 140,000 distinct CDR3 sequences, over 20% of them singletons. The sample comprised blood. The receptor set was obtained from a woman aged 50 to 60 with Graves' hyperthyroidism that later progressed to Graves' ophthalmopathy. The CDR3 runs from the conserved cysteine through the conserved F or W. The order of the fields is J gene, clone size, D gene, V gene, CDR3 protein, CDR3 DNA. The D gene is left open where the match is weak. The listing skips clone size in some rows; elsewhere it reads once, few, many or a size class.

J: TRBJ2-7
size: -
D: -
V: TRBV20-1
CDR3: CSARAAYEQYF
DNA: TGCAGTGCCCGGGCGGCGTACGAGCAGTACTTC

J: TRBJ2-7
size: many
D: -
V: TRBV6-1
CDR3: CASRSGRLSYEQYF
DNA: TGTGCCAGCAGATCCGGACGGCTCTCCTACGAGCAGTACTTC

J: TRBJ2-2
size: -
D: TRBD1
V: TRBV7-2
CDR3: CASSSQTGDTGELFF
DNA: TGTGCCAGCAGCTCACAGACAGGGGACACCGGGGAGCTGTTTTTT

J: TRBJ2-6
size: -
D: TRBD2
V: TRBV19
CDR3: CASSRLAGGGTGANVLTF
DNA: TGTGCCAGTAGTCGCCTAGCGGGAGGGGGAACTGGGGCCAACGTCCTGACTTTC

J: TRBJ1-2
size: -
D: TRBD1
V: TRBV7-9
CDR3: CASSQGTGDSHGYTF
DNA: TGTGCCAGCAGCCAGGGGACAGGGGATTCGCATGGCTACACCTTC

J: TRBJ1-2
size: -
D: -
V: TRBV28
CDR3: CASSSVWYPNYGYTF
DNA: TGTGCCAGCAGTTCCGTCTGGTACCCCAACTATGGCTACACCTTC

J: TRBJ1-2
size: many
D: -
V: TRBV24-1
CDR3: CATSDTGFYGYTF
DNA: TGTGCCACCAGTGATACAGGGTTTTATGGCTACACCTTC

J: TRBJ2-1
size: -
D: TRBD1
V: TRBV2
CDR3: CASRRDRGLDEQFF
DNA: TGTGCCAGCAGGCGGGACAGGGGGCTCGATGAGCAGTTCTTC

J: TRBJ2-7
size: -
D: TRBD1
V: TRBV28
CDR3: CASRRDRAGREQYF
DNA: TGTGCCAGCAGGCGGGACAGGGCAGGGAGGGAGCAGTACTTC

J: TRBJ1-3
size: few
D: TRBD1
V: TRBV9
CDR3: CASSDPWGTGGSGNTIYF
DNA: TGTGCCAGCAGCGACCCTTGGGGGACAGGGGGAAGTGGAAACACCATATATTTT

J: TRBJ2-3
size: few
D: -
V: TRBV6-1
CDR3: CASTPRFTDTQYF
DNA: TGTGCCAGCACTCCCCGGTTCACAGATACGCAGTATTTT

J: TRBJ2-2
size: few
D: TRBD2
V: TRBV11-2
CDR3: CVSSARGSGRSHGNTGELFF
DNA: TGTGTCAGCAGCGCCCGGGGTAGCGGGAGAAGCCATGGGAACACCGGGGAGCTGTTTTTT

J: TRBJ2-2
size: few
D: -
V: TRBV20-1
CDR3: CSASPLAQRQNTGELFF
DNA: TGCAGTGCTAGTCCCTTAGCGCAGCGGCAGAACACCGGGGAGCTGTTTTTT

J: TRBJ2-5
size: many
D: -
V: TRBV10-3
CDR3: CAIRDQQGPGETQYF
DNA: TGTGCCATCAGGGACCAACAGGGCCCCGGGGAGACCCAGTACTTC

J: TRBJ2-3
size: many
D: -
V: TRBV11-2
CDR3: CASLRDSTDTQYF
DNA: TGTGCCAGCTTGCGAGATAGCACAGATACGCAGTATTTT

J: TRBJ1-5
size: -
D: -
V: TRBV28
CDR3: CAGSLGWGRPQHF
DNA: TGTGCCGGCAGTTTGGGCTGGGGCCGGCCCCAGCATTTT

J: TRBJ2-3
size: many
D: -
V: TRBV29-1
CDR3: CSAAVAKDTQYF
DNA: TGCAGCGCCGCGGTAGCAAAGGATACGCAGTATTTT

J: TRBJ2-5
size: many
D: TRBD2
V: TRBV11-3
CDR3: CASSSNFMTTSGGQETQYF
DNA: TGTGCCAGCAGCTCAAACTTTATGACGACGTCGGGGGGCCAAGAGACCCAGTACTTC

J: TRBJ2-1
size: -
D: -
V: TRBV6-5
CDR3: CASSYTGPEQFF
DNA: TGTGCCAGCAGTTACACAGGTCCTGAGCAGTTCTTC

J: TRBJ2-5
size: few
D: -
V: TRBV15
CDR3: CATSDREQGLPQETQYF
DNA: TGTGCCACCAGCGACCGGGAACAGGGCCTTCCTCAAGAGACCCAGTACTTC

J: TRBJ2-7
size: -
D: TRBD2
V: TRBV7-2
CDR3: CASSFWTSGVGRYEQYF
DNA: TGTGCCAGCAGCTTCTGGACAAGCGGGGTTGGCAGGTACGAGCAGTACTTC

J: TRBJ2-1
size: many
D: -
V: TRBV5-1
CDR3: CASSGQRFSYNEQFF
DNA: TGCGCCAGCAGCGGCCAGCGGTTCTCCTACAATGAGCAGTTCTTC

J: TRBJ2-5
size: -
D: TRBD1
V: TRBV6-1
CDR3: CASTLGGFAETQYF
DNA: TGTGCCAGCACCTTAGGGGGCTTTGCAGAGACCCAGTACTTC

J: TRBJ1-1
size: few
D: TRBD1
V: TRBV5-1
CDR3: CASSLERTGLNTEAFF
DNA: TGCGCCAGCAGCTTGGAACGGACAGGACTGAACACTGAAGCTTTCTTT

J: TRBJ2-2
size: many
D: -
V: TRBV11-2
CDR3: CASSLVGLNTGELFF
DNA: TGTGCCAGCAGCTTAGTCGGGCTTAACACCGGGGAGCTGTTTTTT

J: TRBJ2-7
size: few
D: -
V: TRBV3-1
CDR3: CASSLGFEQYF
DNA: TGTGCCAGCAGCTTAGGCTTCGAGCAGTACTTC

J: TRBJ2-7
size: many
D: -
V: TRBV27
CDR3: CASTLPRRRYYEQYF
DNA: TGTGCCAGCACCCTCCCTCGGCGGAGGTACTACGAGCAGTACTTC

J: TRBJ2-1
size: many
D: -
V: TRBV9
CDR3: CASSVEAAREQFF
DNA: TGTGCCAGCAGCGTAGAGGCAGCAAGGGAGCAGTTCTTC

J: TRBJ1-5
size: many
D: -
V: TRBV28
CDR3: CASSRRVGNQPQHF
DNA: TGTGCCAGCAGTCGGAGGGTGGGGAATCAGCCCCAGCATTTT

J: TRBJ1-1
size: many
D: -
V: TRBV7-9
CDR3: CASTVAPREAFF
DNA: TGTGCCAGCACCGTTGCCCCCCGTGAAGCTTTCTTT